One and the same sample provided the 8 T cell receptor beta chains below, sequenced in a study of cytomegalovirus exposure and HLA in healthy donors. 60 Vbeta and 13 Jbeta primers were used in PCR. Clones were read by immunoSEQ multiplex PCR, and TCRdb kept only the in-frame ones, dropping some. The sample holds 120,000 to 150,000 clones, 80% to 90% seen once. The sequenced sample was PBMCs. These receptors came from a middle-aged woman in good health and CMV-seropositive.

This clone turned up a few times. The CDR3 here is CASSVDLSSYEQYF. The CDR3 region has the DNA TGTGCCAGCAGCGTAGACCTGAGCTCCTACGAGCAGTACTTC. V gene TRBV9 combines with J gene TRBJ2-7; no clear D gene. This CDR3 has 14 amino acids. CDR1 SGDLS and CDR2 YYNGEE come from the germline V gene. V lost 0 bases and J 0 bases, leaving 7 bases between the germline ends.

CDR3 region: CASSQSLRDRRNSPLHF. The DNA for the CDR3 is TGTGCCAGCAGCCAATCACTCCGGGACAGGCGGAATTCACCCCTCCACTTT. The chain is built from TRBV16 and TRBJ1-6, with TRBD1 matching over 8 bases. Germline lookup yields CDR1 KGHSY and CDR2 FQNENV. V was clipped by 0 bases and J by 7 bases; unmatched bases: 8. This CDR3 has 17 residues.

The chain recombines TRBV6-6 with TRBJ2-5; a weak D match, TRBD2 (5 bases). V was clipped by 5 bases and J by 4 bases, with 17 bases between them. The CDR3 contains 15 residues. Germline CDR1 and CDR2: MNHNY and SVGAGI (reference sequence). The CDR3, as DNA: TGTGCCAGCAGTCCCCGCCTTAGAGGAGGAGAGACCCAGTACTTC. Encoded protein: CASSPRLRGGETQYF.

The chain joins TRBV15 to TRBJ1-5; the D gene is possibly TRBD1 (6 bases). The CDR3 totals 17 residues. CDR1 and CDR2 from the germline V gene are LNHNV and YYDKDF (reference sequence). The V and J ends lost 3 bases and 0 bases respectively, with 15 bases between them. The CDR3 reads CATSRSLGQLSNQPQHF. Here the CDR3 DNA reads TGTGCCACCAGCAGGTCCCTAGGACAGCTTAGCAATCAGCCCCAGCATTTT.

In its sample, this clone was seen once. The chain recombines TRBV7-6 with TRBJ2-1; 14 bases align to TRBD2. Germline trimming cut 2 bases from V and 6 bases from J; bases unmatched to any gene: 9. This CDR3 has 18 residues. The germline V gene encodes CDR1 SGHVS and CDR2 FNYEAQ. CDR3 coding DNA: TGTGCCAGCAGCTTATACTATCCGGGACTAGCGGGGGTCAATGAGCAGTTCTTC. Its translation: CASSLYYPGLAGVNEQFF.

This clone was seen a handful of times. The rearrangement uses TRBV2 and TRBJ1-1; D remains ambiguous. Trimming removed 4 bases at V and 1 base at J, with 7 bases between. Germline CDR1 reads SNHLY; CDR2 reads FYNNEI. The CDR3 runs to 13 residues. CDR3 bases: TGTGCCAGCAGTGTAAGTAGGAACACTGAAGCTTTCTTT. Its protein is CASSVSRNTEAFF.

The chain combines TRBV5-5 with TRBJ2-7; D perhaps matches TRBD1 (6 bases). The CDR3 extends over 15 amino acids. V dropped 4 bases and J dropped 2 bases, with 16 bases sitting between them. Germline V gives CDR1 SGHKS, CDR2 YYEKEE (reference sequence). CDR3 residues: CASSAAVTGAYEQYF. CDR3 in DNA: TGTGCCAGCAGCGCGGCCGTGACAGGCGCCTACGAGCAGTACTTC.

The chain is built from TRBV27 and TRBJ1-5, with TRBD1 matching 8 bases. CDR1 and CDR2 from the germline V gene are MNHEY and SMNVEV (reference sequence). CDR3 length: 17 amino acids. J lost 2 bases, V lost 4 bases, and 10 bases had no gene match. The CDR3: CASSSFIRGQRNQPQHF. The CDR3 coding sequence is TGTGCCAGCAGTTCATTCATCAGGGGGCAACGCAATCAGCCCCAGCATTTT.